Listed below are T cell receptor beta chains from one sample, sequenced in a study of blood T cell repertoires in COVID-19. TCRdb's table, derived via immunoSEQ multiplex PCR, lists solely in-frame clones and lacks some. This sample carries about 280,000 clones, approximately 88% of them seen once, and the ten largest clones take approximately 2.2%. The sequencing sample was made of peripheral blood. Source of these receptors: a man aged 50-60 years with acute or convalescent COVID-19. CDR3s leave out the opening cysteine and the closing phenylalanine or tryptophan. The D gene is left open where the match is weak.

len | d_gene | v_gene | CDR3aa
12 | - | TRBV30 | AWSRGMGGTEAF
13 | TRBD1 | TRBV7-3 | ASSGADRGNQPQH
13 | TRBD1 | TRBV13 | ASSLVGQGFEKLF
13 | - | TRBV18 | ASSPPLLRRNTIY
13 | TRBD1 | TRBV9 | ASSVGDRGPYEQY
13 | TRBD1 | TRBV19 | ASTREGQGTYEQY
13 | - | TRBV18 | ASSPPGEGNQPQH
10 | - | TRBV6-6 | ASGQNNYGYT
12 | TRBD1 | TRBV12-5 | ASGLGDRAVTQY
12 | - | TRBV2 | ASSRLVNTGELF
11 | - | TRBV10-3 | ASGIQPNTEAF
11 | TRBD1 | TRBV7-6 | ASSSGGNQPQH
13 | TRBD1 | TRBV3-1/TRBV3-2 | ASSQGGTGSHEQY
15 | TRBD1 | TRBV10-3 | AISDQTGFSGANVLT
12 | TRBD1 | TRBV5-4 | ASSGQVEDTEAF
14 | TRBD2 | TRBV11-1 | ASSLGVAGNTGELF
13 | TRBD2 | TRBV20-1 | SASVGTSGGAGQF
14 | - | TRBV14 | ASTSGVFLAKNIQY
13 | TRBD1 | TRBV19 | ASLRLGQGREKLF
13 | - | TRBV5-1 | ASTPRGANTGELF
13 | - | TRBV15 | ATSRDQGTGQPQH
13 | TRBD1 | TRBV11-2 | ASSPLDRDNEKLF
13 | TRBD2 | TRBV5-4 | ASSPRTSGQYEQY
12 | TRBD1 | TRBV10-1 | ACRDREYNTEAF
13 | TRBD2 | TRBV14 | ASSSVGTTTGELF
11 | - | TRBV18 | ASSPNRDTEAF
16 | TRBD1 | TRBV9 | ASSVHRDRTGPTDTQY
13 | - | TRBV5-6 | ASSFGGREAQPQH
14 | - | TRBV5-4 | ASSRRDTGIRSPLH
12 | - | TRBV11-2 | ASSLEAGPWGYT
13 | - | TRBV3-1/TRBV3-2 | ASSREQGALYEQY
14 | TRBD1 | TRBV30 | AWSVGPTGGNSPLH
13 | - | TRBV5-6 | ASSQDPGSGNTIY
13 | - | TRBV15 | ATSRGPETGNTIY
9 | - | TRBV2 | ASSVGGDFP
8 | - | TRBV20-1 | SAENYGYT
12 | TRBD1 | TRBV7-9 | ASSLQQGSTEAF
13 | TRBD1 | TRBV7-2 | ASSWRTGRTDTQY
13 | TRBD2 | TRBV11-1 | ASSRPSTTSGEQF
12 | - | TRBV18 | ASSPAVGGGGYT
13 | TRBD2 | TRBV5-4 | ASSLPQGGRNEQY
14 | - | TRBV7-6 | ASSPLVPGNTGELF
11 | - | TRBV11-3 | ASSLGSGGIQY
13 | - | TRBV18 | ASSPRGGMNTEAF
13 | TRBD1 | TRBV9 | ASSVTGTGDEPLH
15 | TRBD2 | TRBV5-4 | ASSSPLGGAGGYEQY
14 | - | TRBV18 | ASSPKDRVSGNTIY
12 | - | TRBV28 | ASSFAQLGYGYT
12 | - | TRBV9 | ASSVALSPIAQY
9 | - | TRBV29-1 | SATGANGYT